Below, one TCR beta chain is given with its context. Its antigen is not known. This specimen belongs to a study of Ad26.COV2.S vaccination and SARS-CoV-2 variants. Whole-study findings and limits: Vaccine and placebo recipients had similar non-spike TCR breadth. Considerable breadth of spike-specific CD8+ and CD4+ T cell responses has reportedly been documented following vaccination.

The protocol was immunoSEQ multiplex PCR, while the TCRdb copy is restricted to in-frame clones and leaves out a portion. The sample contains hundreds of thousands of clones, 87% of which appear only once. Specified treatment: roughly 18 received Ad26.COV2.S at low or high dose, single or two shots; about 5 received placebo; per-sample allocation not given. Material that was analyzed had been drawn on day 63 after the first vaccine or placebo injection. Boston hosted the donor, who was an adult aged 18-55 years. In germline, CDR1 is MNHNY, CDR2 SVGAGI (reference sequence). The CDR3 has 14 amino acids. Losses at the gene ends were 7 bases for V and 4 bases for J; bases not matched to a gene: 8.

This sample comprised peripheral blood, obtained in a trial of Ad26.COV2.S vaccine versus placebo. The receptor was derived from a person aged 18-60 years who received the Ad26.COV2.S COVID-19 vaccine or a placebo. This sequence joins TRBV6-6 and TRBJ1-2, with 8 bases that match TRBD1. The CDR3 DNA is TGTGCCAGCACCCCGACAGGGGACGGCTATGGCTACACCTTC. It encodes CASTPTGDGYGYTF.